Reported below is one T cell receptor beta chain. One end of the junction varies from germline; a read error may be responsible. CDR1 and CDR2 from the germline V gene are MGHRA and YSYEKL. The CDR3 has 14 amino acids. Produced via immunoSEQ multiplex PCR; TCRdb's table is partial and in-frame only. The sample gives roughly 20,000 clones, approximately 84% of which show up once; less than 4% is in the top ten. This sample is part of a study of OX40 agonist ivuxolimab in advanced cancers. The sequencing used CD4+ or CD8+ T cells sorted from blood, collected in a trial of the OX40 agonist ivuxolimab. This chain uses TRBV4-1 with TRBJ2-3; D is possibly TRBD2 (6 bases). The sequence was collected from an adult with an advanced solid tumor such as melanoma, head and neck, liver or kidney cancer. This CDR3 is CASSPGRGEDSQYF. For the CDR3, the DNA is TGCGCCAGCAGCCCCGGGAGAGGAGAAGATTCGCAGTATTTT.